These T cell receptor beta chains were read from a single sample in a study of blood T cells in healthy people across ages. TCRdb passed the 5' RACE reads through MiXCR, listing each CDR3 protein once. The sample records 1.5 million to 2 million distinct CDR3 sequences, 28% being singletons. Source material: blood. Every receptor here comes from a woman aged 25-40 years in good health. Each CDR3 is given with its conserved first and last residue. Each record gives: D gene, J gene, clone size, V gene, CDR3 DNA, CDR3 protein. The D gene is left open where the match is weak. Expanded clones are given a class, and other clones once, few, many or no size at all.

d_gene: -; j_gene: TRBJ2-4; abundance: few; v_gene: TRBV29-1; CDR3nt: TGCAGCGCACCACAGGGGGCAAGGGCTAGCGGGAGATTACCGTCCAAAAACATTCAGTACTTC; CDR3aa: CSAPQGARASGRLPSKNIQYF
d_gene: TRBD2; j_gene: TRBJ2-2; abundance: -; v_gene: TRBV27; CDR3nt: TGTGCCAGCAGTCCTAGCGGGCTAGCGGCCTACACCGGGGAGCTGTTTTTT; CDR3aa: CASSPSGLAAYTGELFF
d_gene: TRBD2; j_gene: TRBJ2-1; abundance: many; v_gene: TRBV29-1; CDR3nt: TGCAGCGTCCTCGGACTAGCGGGAGTCAATGAGCAGTTCTTC; CDR3aa: CSVLGLAGVNEQFF
d_gene: -; j_gene: TRBJ1-1; abundance: few; v_gene: TRBV6-6; CDR3nt: TGTGCCAGCAGTCCACAGGGCCCTGGAGCTTTCTTT; CDR3aa: CASSPQGPGAFF
d_gene: -; j_gene: TRBJ1-4; abundance: few; v_gene: TRBV6-6; CDR3nt: TGTGCCAGCAGTTACTCAGGACGGTCAACTAATGAAAAACTGTTTTTT; CDR3aa: CASSYSGRSTNEKLFF
d_gene: TRBD2; j_gene: TRBJ2-2; abundance: -; v_gene: TRBV20-1; CDR3nt: TGCAGTGCTAGAGATCGGAGCGGGGGTAACACCGGGGAGCTGTTTTTT; CDR3aa: CSARDRSGGNTGELFF
d_gene: TRBD1; j_gene: TRBJ2-1; abundance: -; v_gene: TRBV7-2; CDR3nt: TGTGCCAGCCGCTTTCGGACAGGGGGCAGAAATGAGCAGTTCTTC; CDR3aa: CASRFRTGGRNEQFF
d_gene: -; j_gene: TRBJ1-1; abundance: -; v_gene: TRBV7-9; CDR3nt: TGTGCCAGCAGGGGTGGGGAGGGTTACACTGAAGCTTTCTTT; CDR3aa: CASRGGEGYTEAFF
d_gene: TRBD1; j_gene: TRBJ2-5; abundance: -; v_gene: TRBV28; CDR3nt: TGTGCCAGCAGCCAAGGCAGGGGGCGCCAAGAGACCCAGTACTTC; CDR3aa: CASSQGRGRQETQYF
d_gene: -; j_gene: TRBJ1-1; abundance: few; v_gene: TRBV29-1; CDR3nt: TGCAGCGTTGAGGGGCGTTTAAGCGGTTCTGAAGCTTTCTTT; CDR3aa: CSVEGRLSGSEAFF
d_gene: -; j_gene: TRBJ2-2; abundance: -; v_gene: TRBV28; CDR3nt: TGTGCCAGCAGTTTATTCCCAGCGTTCCAGGCGAACACCGGGGAGCTGTTTTTT; CDR3aa: CASSLFPAFQANTGELFF
d_gene: -; j_gene: TRBJ2-3; abundance: -; v_gene: TRBV5-5; CDR3nt: TGTGCCAGCAGCCGTACAGTGGGCAGGCAACGCACAGATACGCAGTATTTT; CDR3aa: CASSRTVGRQRTDTQYF
d_gene: -; j_gene: TRBJ2-7; abundance: -; v_gene: TRBV20-1; CDR3nt: TGCAGTGCTAGAGAGGTGGGGGCGGCGGTCGATACCTACGAGCAGTACTTC; CDR3aa: CSAREVGAAVDTYEQYF
d_gene: -; j_gene: TRBJ2-1; abundance: few; v_gene: TRBV3-1; CDR3nt: TGTGCCAGCAGCCAAGATCTCCGGGAGCAGTTCTTC; CDR3aa: CASSQDLREQFF
d_gene: -; j_gene: TRBJ2-7; abundance: many; v_gene: TRBV4-1; CDR3nt: TGCGCCAGCAGCCAGGCAGACAGCACCTACGAGCAGTACTTC; CDR3aa: CASSQADSTYEQYF
d_gene: -; j_gene: TRBJ2-1; abundance: -; v_gene: TRBV7-9; CDR3nt: TGTGCCAGCAGCTTAGCATTGGGGACGAGTGAGCAGTTCTTC; CDR3aa: CASSLALGTSEQFF
d_gene: -; j_gene: TRBJ2-1; abundance: few; v_gene: TRBV5-6; CDR3nt: TGTGCCAGCAGCTTGACCGCTAGTACGCTCGGGGAGACCCAGTTCTTC; CDR3aa: CASSLTASTLGETQFF
d_gene: -; j_gene: TRBJ1-4; abundance: -; v_gene: TRBV9; CDR3nt: TGTGCCAGCAGCATCGCGAGTTCTAATGAAAAACTGTTTTTT; CDR3aa: CASSIASSNEKLFF